These T cell receptor beta chains were read from a single sample in a study of Ad26.COV2.S vaccination and SARS-CoV-2 variants. Some clones are missing from TCRdb's copy, which holds only in-frame ones; the method was immunoSEQ multiplex PCR. The sample carries around 350,000 clones, about 90% recorded once. This sample comprised peripheral blood, obtained after recovery from COVID-19. The receptors here all came from a human donor who had recovered from COVID-19. The CDR3 runs from the conserved cysteine through the conserved F or W. The D gene is left open where the match is weak. For some rows the clone size is stated as once, few or many, or as a class when expanded; others skip it.

-	-	TRBV12-2	TRBJ2-7	CASRFELQDASYEQYF	TGTGCAAGTCGCTTCGAACTACAGGACGCGAGCTACGAGCAGTACTTC
-	TRBD2	TRBV29-1	TRBJ2-3	CSARSSGGPDTQYF	TGCAGCGCCCGGAGTAGCGGGGGTCCAGATACGCAGTATTTT
-	TRBD1	TRBV6-2/TRBV6-3	TRBJ2-4	CASSYTGATAKNIQYF	TGTGCCAGCAGTTACACAGGGGCCACAGCCAAAAACATTCAGTACTTC
-	-	TRBV13	TRBJ2-7	CASSLTRREQYF	TGTGCCAGCAGCTTAACGAGAAGGGAGCAGTACTTC
-	-	TRBV19	TRBJ1-2	CASSAPPGSLGYTF	TGTGCCAGTAGTGCCCCTCCAGGGTCCCTTGGCTACACCTTC
-	-	TRBV5-1	TRBJ2-2	CASSYRQDPGELFF	TGCGCCAGCAGCTACCGACAGGACCCCGGGGAGCTGTTTTTT
-	-	TRBV6-5	TRBJ1-2	CASSLVNSGGYTF	TGTGCCAGCAGTTTGGTCAACAGCGGCGGCTACACCTTC
-	-	TRBV27	TRBJ2-3	CASSLGGFADTQYF	TGTGCCAGCAGTTTAGGGGGCTTCGCAGATACGCAGTATTTT
once	-	TRBV3-1/TRBV3-2	TRBJ1-1	CATLNTEAFF	TGTGCCACCTTGAACACTGAAGCTTTCTTT
-	-	TRBV6-5	TRBJ2-5	CASSYSWGQETQYF	TGTGCCAGCAGTTACTCGTGGGGCCAAGAGACCCAGTACTTC
once	-	TRBV9	TRBJ2-3	CASSPLVGGAPDTQYF	TGTGCCAGCAGCCCCCTAGTGGGGGGGGCCCCAGATACGCAGTATTTT
once	-	TRBV12-3/TRBV12-4	TRBJ1-1	CASKSYGTEAFF	TGTGCCAGCAAGTCCTACGGAACTGAAGCTTTCTTT
few	-	TRBV5-1	TRBJ1-6	CASGQSSYNSPLHF	TGCGCCAGCGGACAGAGCTCCTATAATTCACCCCTCCACTTT
-	TRBD2	TRBV5-4	TRBJ2-7	CASSLVLAGGNDEQYF	TGTGCCAGCAGCTTGGTGCTAGCGGGGGGGAACGACGAGCAGTACTTC
-	-	TRBV7-9	TRBJ2-3	CASRDHTDTQYF	TGTGCCAGCAGGGACCACACAGATACGCAGTATTTT
-	-	TRBV25-1	TRBJ1-2	CASSSPGRGSDGYTF	TGTGCCAGCAGTTCCCCCGGCCGGGGTTCAGATGGCTACACCTTC
-	TRBD2	TRBV7-2	TRBJ2-1	CASSLTSGGGYHEQFF	TGTGCCAGCAGCTTAACTAGCGGGGGGGGATATCATGAGCAGTTCTTC
-	-	TRBV5-6	TRBJ2-3	CASSLNLGSTDTQYF	TGTGCCAGCAGCTTGAACCTGGGAAGCACAGATACGCAGTATTTT
-	-	TRBV7-9	TRBJ1-1	CASSFPLPEAFF	TGTGCCAGCAGCTTCCCTCTACCTGAAGCTTTCTTT
-	-	TRBV3-1/TRBV3-2	TRBJ2-1	CASSQIGRHNEQFF	TGTGCCAGCAGCCAAATTGGCAGACATAATGAGCAGTTCTTC
-	TRBD1	TRBV10-3	TRBJ2-7	CAISESDRGITYEQYF	TGTGCCATCAGTGAGTCGGACAGGGGAATTACCTACGAGCAGTACTTC
-	-	TRBV28	TRBJ1-5	CASSSSALPLGNQPQHF	TGTGCCAGCAGTTCGTCGGCCCTTCCACTTGGCAATCAGCCCCAGCATTTT
-	-	TRBV11-2	TRBJ2-7	CASSPFEGGPTYEQYF	TGTGCCAGCAGCCCTTTTGAGGGGGGGCCTACCTACGAGCAGTACTTC
-	TRBD2	TRBV23-1	TRBJ2-1	CASSQSRGSGVGDEQFF	TGCGCCAGCAGTCAATCGCGGGGTAGCGGGGTTGGAGATGAGCAGTTCTTC
-	TRBD1	TRBV2	TRBJ2-3	CASRADRGSTDTQYF	TGTGCCAGCAGAGCCGACAGGGGCAGCACAGATACGCAGTATTTT
-	-	TRBV29-1	TRBJ2-1	CSVTQAWGSYNEQFF	TGCAGCGTTACTCAAGCCTGGGGATCCTACAATGAGCAGTTCTTC
-	TRBD1	TRBV3-1/TRBV3-2	TRBJ2-7	CASSPDRGSTDF	TGTGCCAGCAGCCCGGACAGGGGATCTACCGACTTC
-	-	TRBV21-1	TRBJ2-3	CASSKGQRDLRGTDTQYF	TGTGCCAGCAGCAAAGGTCAACGGGACTTACGTGGCACAGATACGCAGTATTTT
-	-	TRBV6-5	TRBJ1-5	CASSTQGISNQPQHF	TGTGCCAGCAGTACACAGGGAATTAGCAATCAGCCCCAGCATTTT
-	TRBD1	TRBV19	TRBJ2-5	CASSIIGTGQETQYF	TGTGCCAGTAGTATAATCGGGACAGGTCAAGAGACCCAGTACTTC
-	TRBD1	TRBV18	TRBJ1-5	CASSPDRVGQPQHF	TGTGCCAGCTCGCCCGACAGGGTTGGGCAGCCCCAGCATTTT
-	-	TRBV5-4	TRBJ2-5	CASSSGGQATQETQYF	TGTGCCAGCAGCTCAGGGGGGCAGGCAACTCAAGAGACCCAGTACTTC
-	TRBD2	TRBV2	TRBJ2-3	CASRKRGGSTDTQYF	TGTGCCAGCAGGAAGCGGGGGGGTAGCACAGATACGCAGTATTTT
-	-	TRBV18	TRBJ2-1	CASSPPGNYLNEQFF	TGTGCCAGCTCACCCCCGGGAAATTATCTCAATGAGCAGTTCTTC
-	-	TRBV6-2/TRBV6-3	TRBJ2-3	CASSYSKLERINTQYF	TGTGCCAGCAGTTACTCGAAGTTAGAGAGGATTAATACGCAGTATTTT
-	-	TRBV21-1	TRBJ2-1	CASSKALGGLSYNEQFF	TGTGCCAGCAGCAAAGCCCTCGGGGGACTCTCCTACAATGAGCAGTTCTTC
-	-	TRBV6-5	TRBJ2-7	CASSFPGDYEQYF	TGTGCCAGCAGTTTTCCCGGAGACTACGAGCAGTACTTC
-	-	TRBV10-3	TRBJ1-5	CAISEARLNSNQPQHF	TGTGCCATCAGTGAGGCCCGGCTTAATAGCAATCAGCCCCAGCATTTT
-	-	TRBV9	TRBJ1-2	CASGPGQSNYGYTF	TGTGCCAGCGGTCCCGGGCAGTCTAACTATGGCTACACCTTC
-	-	TRBV19	TRBJ1-1	CASKGGHLPETEAFF	TGTGCCAGTAAGGGCGGACACCTCCCGGAAACTGAAGCTTTCTTT
-	TRBD1	TRBV7-6	TRBJ2-1	CASSLDRGREQFF	TGTGCCAGCAGCTTAGACAGGGGAAGGGAGCAGTTCTTC
-	-	TRBV4-1	TRBJ1-1	CASSQASPNTEAFF	TGCGCCAGCAGCCAGGCCTCACCGAACACTGAAGCTTTCTTT
-	TRBD2	TRBV5-4	TRBJ2-4	CASSRWTVGLAGGQDIQYF	TGTGCCAGCTCGCGCTGGACCGTGGGACTAGCGGGGGGGCAAGACATTCAGTACTTC
-	TRBD1	TRBV7-3	TRBJ2-7	CASSLGGQGMYEQYF	TGTGCCAGCAGCTTAGGGGGACAGGGGATGTACGAGCAGTACTTC
-	-	TRBV6-5	TRBJ1-6	CASSKIGSANSPLHF	TGTGCCAGTTCCAAGATTGGGTCCGCGAATTCACCCCTCCACTTT